The clone carrying this TCR beta chain occurred once. The target antigen is unknown. The data were obtained in a study of T cell repertoires in cytomegalovirus infection. General study points: CMV carriers with the relevant HLA were identified by cumulative public TCR beta family frequency.

CDR1 and CDR2 (germline): SGHVS, FQNEAQ. This CDR3 comprises 13 residues. V was clipped by 6 bases and J by 12 bases, with 18 bases between them. TCRdb used MiXCR to reprocess the reads, holding one entry per CDR3 protein. The sample lists about 70,000 distinct CDR3 sequences; around 20% were seen once. This rearrangement joins TRBV7-8 to TRBJ2-1; D ambiguous. The receptor was derived from a human donor in good health (CMV status not recorded). Some clones in this sample may be carry-over from other donors' samples. Here the sequenced sample was CD8+ T cells from cultured PBMCs, taken from culture after CMV antigen stimulation. DNA for the CDR3: TGTGCCAGCAGTCCAGTTGAGAGCCCATGGCAGTTCTTC. Translating it yields CASSPVESPWQFF.